The T cell receptor (beta chain) under discussion was sequenced for a study of cytomegalovirus exposure and HLA in healthy donors. The ends lost 3 bases at V and 4 bases at J; junction bases unmatched: 5. CDR3 size: 16 residues. Germline V gene sequence: CDR1 MNHEY, CDR2 SVGAGI. 60 Vbeta and 13 Jbeta primers were used in PCR. As originally analysed: Later work found 80 million or so unique TCR beta chains, with 9.5 million to 12 million shared. TCRdb's table, derived via immunoSEQ multiplex PCR, lists solely in-frame clones and lacks some. V, J and clone size derive from that table, while D and trimming were established from the DNA sequence. The repertoire holds around 85,000 clones, with over 60% as singletons.

The chain recombines TRBV6-5 with TRBJ2-1, with 11 bases fitting TRBD2. Sequencing was performed on PBMCs. This receptor was identified in a man aged 60 to 69 in good health and CMV-seronegative. The CDR3 nucleotides read TGTGCCAGCAGTTATCGGGGACTAGCGGCGTACAATGAGCAGTTCTTC. Protein sequence: CASSYRGLAAYNEQFF.